Listed here are 18 T cell receptor beta chains from one sample, sequenced in a study of patients and donors after allogeneic stem cell transplantation (dated by TCRdb to 2019 to 2021). Library preparation was by RT-PCR. Sequencer: NextSeq 550. TCRdb trimmed the raw reads at Q25, called clones with MiXCR and kept productive beta chains. Rows with one shared CDR3 protein collapse into an entry with the most common genes and DNA. The sample has about 410,000 distinct CDR3 sequences on record, 16% of them singletons. Together, the top ten hold over 6% of the sample. The source material was blood, either unsorted or a sorted T cell fraction (not recorded which). Receptors were obtained from a human donor who was either an allogeneic HSCT recipient or a stem cell or donor lymphocyte infusion donor (not recorded which). It is not recorded whose cells these are; they may come from a transplant donor.

The V call is TRBV29-1, the J call TRBJ2-1; D is ambiguous. CDR3 size: 8 residues. V was shortened by 8 bases and J by 10 bases, with 6 bases between the two germline ends. CDR1 SQVTM and CDR2 ANQGSEA come from the germline V gene. CDR3 sequence (DNA): TGCAGCACTCGAGAGCAGTTCTTC. Protein sequence: CSTREQFF.

This clonotype was detected once. V gene TRBV19 combines with J gene TRBJ2-7; unclear D gene. The CDR3 covers 16 residues. The V end was cut by 9 bases, the J end by 2 bases, with 23 bases between. From germline, CDR1 is LNHDA and CDR2 SQIVND (reference sequence). Here the CDR3 DNA reads TGTGCCAGAGTCACCCAAATGGCCCCCTCGGCCTACGAGCAGTACTTC. The encoded protein is CARVTQMAPSAYEQYF.

This clonotype was found a few times. This chain uses TRBV29-1 with TRBJ1-2; D perhaps matches TRBD1 (6 bases). This CDR3 contains 16 residues. Germline values: CDR1 SQVTM, CDR2 ANQGSEA. V dropped 4 bases and J dropped 1 base, with 19 bases sitting between them. This CDR3 is CSVGPDRTDYNYGYTF. The CDR3 bases are TGCAGCGTTGGCCCCGACAGGACCGATTATAACTATGGCTACACCTTC.

The chain has TRBV6-5 and TRBJ1-3, with TRBD1 identical over 10 bases. CDR1 is MNHEY, CDR2 SVGAGI, per germline. CDR3 size: 15 residues. The ends lost 4 bases at V and 2 bases at J; junction bases unmatched: 2. The CDR3: CASSSDRGPGNTIYF. The CDR3 nucleotides read TGTGCCAGCAGTTCCGACAGGGGGCCTGGAAACACCATATATTTT.

This clonotype appeared a few times. V usage is TRBV3-1 and J usage is TRBJ2-1; D gene unclear. The CDR3 runs 13 residues. The ends were cut back, 0 bases at V and 11 bases at J, with 11 bases in the middle. The germline gives CDR1 LGHDT, CDR2 YNNKEL (reference sequence). The CDR3, as DNA: TGTGCCAGCAGCCAAGATAGGGCAACCCAGCAGTTCTTC. Encoded protein: CASSQDRATQQFF.

The V call is TRBV15, the J call TRBJ2-5; maybe TRBD1 (5 bases). Looked up from germline, CDR1 is LNHNV and CDR2 is YYDKDF (reference sequence). The V end lost 1 base, the J end lost 2 bases, and 14 bases lay between the germline ends. This CDR3 has 16 amino acids. Here the CDR3 reads CATSRGGGRKQETQYF. The CDR3 bases are TGTGCCACCAGCAGAGGGGGCGGTAGGAAGCAAGAGACCCAGTACTTC.

This clonotype was observed a few times. The chain carries TRBV2 and TRBJ2-7; TRBD2 might be the D (6 bases). The CDR3 contains 16 residues. V lost 6 bases to trimming and J lost 2 bases, with 20 bases between them. Germline-derived CDR1 and CDR2 are SNHLY and FYNNEI. The CDR3, as DNA: TGTGCCAGCAGCGAATCCCGGGACTCCCATCCCTACGAGCAGTACTTC. This sequence encodes CASSESRDSHPYEQYF.

The chain is built from TRBV2 and TRBJ1-5; possibly TRBD1 for D (5 bases). V was clipped by 2 bases and J by 0 bases, with 14 bases between them. The CDR3 length is 17 residues. Germline CDR1 SNHLY, CDR2 FYNNEI. CDR3 bases: TGTGCCAGCAGTGAAAGGCGGGGTCAGGGTAGCAATCAGCCCCAGCATTTT. Translated, it gives CASSERRGQGSNQPQHF.

This chain uses TRBV20-1 with TRBJ2-5; D is perhaps TRBD2 (6 bases). From germline, CDR1 is DFQATT and CDR2 SNEGSKA (reference sequence). V shed 0 bases and J shed 5 bases, with 19 bases lying between them. This CDR3 comprises 16 residues. The CDR3 here is CSARDGIGSVGETQYF. CDR3 sequence (DNA): TGCAGTGCTAGAGATGGTATCGGGAGCGTGGGTGAGACCCAGTACTTC.

The V call is TRBV7-2, the J call TRBJ1-3; D remains unclear. The germline V and J ends were trimmed by 5 bases and 3 bases, with 11 bases remaining between them. CDR1 and CDR2 (germline): SGHTA, FQGNSA. This CDR3 spans 14 amino acids. CDR3 DNA sequence: TGTGCCAGCAGCCCTTACGGACTTGGAAACACCATATATTTT. Translating gives CASSPYGLGNTIYF. Full variable domain (missing parts from reference TRBV7-2 and TRBJ1-3): GAGVSQSPSNKVTEKGKDVELRCDPISGHTALYWYRQSLGQGLEFLIYFQGNSAPDKSGLPSDRFSAERTGGSVSTLTIQRTQQEDSAVYLCASSPYGLGNTIYFGEGSWLTVV.

This clonotype showed up just once. V usage is TRBV5-1 and J usage is TRBJ1-3; D gene unclear. V lost 5 bases and J lost 0, with 9 bases in between. CDR3 length: 14 residues. CDR1 is SGHRS, CDR2 YFSETQ, per germline. CDR3 nucleotides: TGCGCCAGCAGGGTTTCCCCCTCTGGAAACACCATATATTTT. This codes for CASRVSPSGNTIYF.

In this sample, this clonotype turned up a few times. The chain has TRBV15 and TRBJ2-1; no firm D call. Germline CDR1 is LNHNV and CDR2 is YYDKDF (reference sequence). This CDR3 comprises 12 residues. The V and J ends lost 3 bases and 6 bases respectively, with 6 bases between them. Here the CDR3 reads CATSRTVNEQFF. The CDR3 DNA follows: TGTGCCACCAGCAGGACGGTCAATGAGCAGTTCTTC.

The J gene is TRBJ1-2, the V gene TRBV6-2 or TRBV6-3; weak D call: TRBD1 (6 bases). Trimming removed 4 bases at V and 7 bases at J, with 16 bases between. In germline, CDR1 is MNHEY, CDR2 SVGEGT. The CDR3 has 14 residues. The CDR3 loop is CASSFFQGKIGYTF. DNA of the CDR3: TGTGCCAGCAGTTTTTTCCAGGGGAAGATTGGCTACACCTTC.

This clonotype was counted many times. This chain joins TRBV2 and TRBJ1-1; the D is unclear. V gave up 5 bases and J gave up 1 base, with 11 bases separating them. This CDR3 region has 14 residues. Germline values: CDR1 SNHLY, CDR2 FYNNEI. The DNA for the CDR3 is TGTGCCAGCAGTCCCCGTGTGGGGAACACTGAAGCTTTCTTT. It yields the protein CASSPRVGNTEAFF.

V usage is TRBV29-1 and J usage is TRBJ2-7; D is possibly TRBD1 (6 bases). The CDR3 runs to 12 residues. V was clipped by 6 bases and J by 2 bases, with 11 bases between them. Germline V gene data show CDR1 as SQVTM and CDR2 as ANQGSEA. CDR3 nucleotide sequence: TGCAGCGTAGCTGGACAGACCTACGAGCAGTACTTC. Translating it yields CSVAGQTYEQYF.

The CDR3 loop reads CASSHGVKGGEKLFF. As DNA, the CDR3 is TGTGCCAGCAGCCACGGGGTGAAGGGCGGTGAAAAACTGTTTTTT. This chain connects TRBV5-8 to TRBJ1-4; the D is unclear. The length of the CDR3 is 15 residues. V dropped 4 bases and J dropped 7 bases, with 17 bases sitting between them. Germline lookup yields CDR1 SGHTS and CDR2 YDEGEE.

The genes are TRBV5-1 and TRBJ2-7; TRBD1 matches 8 bases. Trimming at V came to 3 bases and at J to 0 bases, leaving 8 bases not matched to a gene. CDR1 is SGHRS and CDR2 is YFSETQ in the germline V gene. There are 16 residues in the CDR3. In nucleotides, the CDR3 is TGCGCCAGCAGCTCCGGACAGGGAAAGAGCTCCTACGAGCAGTACTTC. Residues: CASSSGQGKSSYEQYF.

The rearrangement joins TRBV7-3 to TRBJ1-2; 8 positions match TRBD1. V shed 5 bases and J 5 bases; nucleotides not matched to a gene: 4. The CDR3 has 13 amino acids. The germline CDR1 and CDR2 sequences are SGHTA and FQGTGA. The CDR3 region is CASSDRGDYGYTF. The CDR3 nucleotides read TGTGCCAGCAGCGACAGGGGTGATTATGGCTACACCTTC.